This record looks at one TCR beta chain sequence and its context. The antigen is undetermined. The junction shows a germline mismatch at one end, possibly a read error. The data stem from a study of cytomegalovirus exposure and HLA in healthy donors. Both 60 Vbeta primers and 13 Jbeta primers went into the PCR. Sequencing was performed with immunoSEQ multiplex PCR; in TCRdb, only in-frame clones are kept and a portion is missing. Here the sample spans 85,000 to 110,000 clones, more than 65% being singletons. Study-wide results and caveats: Some V segments, TRBV6-2 and TRBV6-3 among them, were indistinguishable and were therefore excluded. According to an earlier analysis, most TCR beta V segments yielded productive rearrangements about 87% or about 30% of the time. Analysis was carried out at a later point, and it linked a missense DCLRE1C variant to TCR beta V- and J-gene trimming.

Germline V CDR1 and CDR2: SSHAT, FNYEAQ (reference sequence). The CDR3 extends over 13 amino acids. The chain recombines TRBV7-7 with TRBJ2-7, with a tentative D call TRBD1 (6 bases). Sequencing used PBMCs. This clonotype originated in a woman younger than 35 in good health and CMV-seropositive. The CDR3 DNA reads as TGTGCTAGCAGCTTACTCAGGGGCTACGAGCAGTACTTC. Translation: CASSLLRGYEQYF. The full variable domain, completed using reference TRBV7-7 and TRBJ2-7, is GAGVSQSPRYKVTKRGQDVTLRCDPISSHATLYWYQQALGQGPEFLTYFNYEAQPDKSGLPSDRFSAERPEGSISTLTIQRTEQRDSAMYRCASSLLRGYEQYFGPGTRLTVT.